This T cell receptor beta chain originates from a study of blood T cell repertoires in COVID-19. Here immunoSEQ multiplex PCR was the method, and the copy in TCRdb shows in-frame clones only, minus some. The profile shows about 75,000 clones, approximately 88% of them singletons. The CDR3 sequence is 16 residues long. V trimming: 4 bases; J trimming: 7 bases; junction bases outside the gene matches: 9. Germline values: CDR1 SGHAT, CDR2 FQNNGV. The sample comprised peripheral blood. The V and J genes are TRBV11-2 and TRBJ2-1, with TRBD2 matching 11 bases. This clonotype was sampled from a woman between 45 and 65 years old with acute or convalescent COVID-19. The CDR3 nucleotides read TGTGCCAGCAGCTCTCACGGGGCTAGCGGGGGGAATGAGCAGTTCTTC. This codes for CASSSHGASGGNEQFF.